This T cell receptor (beta chain) was identified in a study of CD8+CD57+ T cells in acquired aplastic anemia. There are a few counts of this clonotype. Its antigen is as yet unknown. General study points: Found in both controls and patients were twenty-nine CD8+ CDR3 sequences.

The CDR3 extends over 13 amino acids. Looked up from germline, CDR1 is WNHNN and CDR2 is SYGVQD (reference sequence). Trimming cost V 3 bases and J 3 bases; bases outside gene matches: 1. Patients picked for sequencing had shown CD8+CD57+ cell expansion detected by flow cytometry. Profiling of TCR beta VDJ combinations and CDR3 sequences used genomic DNA as template. Via MiXCR, TCRdb re-called the reads, giving one row per CDR3 protein. Among about 150,000 distinct CDR3 sequences listed, roughly 54% were seen once. The chain couples TRBV10-1 to TRBJ2-7; 8 nucleotides align to TRBD2. Sequencing was carried out using sorted CD4+, CD8+, or CD8+CD57+ T cells (not recorded which) from PBMCs. The sequence came from a human donor with aplastic anemia. Here the CDR3 reads CASSEGTSYEQYF. DNA of the CDR3: TGCGCCAGCAGTGAAGGGACTAGCTACGAGCAGTACTTC.